The 19 T cell receptor beta chains below were found in one sample sequenced in a study of beta chain features in type 1 diabetes. The isolated RNA, all of it, was reverse transcribed, so expressed TCRB transcripts were what got sequenced. Assay: immunoSEQ multiplex PCR; the TCRdb copy retains only in-frame clones and omits some. The sample records 900,000 or so clones, 15% to 20% being singletons. The sample consisted of naive CD4+ T cells from blood. These receptor sequences come from a woman aged 18-29 years in good health.

In its sample, this clone was seen a few times. The chain employs TRBV19 and TRBJ2-1; TRBD1 matches at 7 bases. This CDR3 is built from 15 residues. The germline V gene encodes CDR1 LNHDA and CDR2 SQIVND (reference sequence). The V gene end was trimmed by 1 base and the J gene end by 3 bases; junction bases not matched to a gene: 3. DNA of the CDR3: TGTGCCAGTAGTATAGGACGGGACAGCTACAATGAGCAGTTCTTC. It yields the protein CASSIGRDSYNEQFF.

Remarks on this clone: At one end the junction does not follow the germline gene, possibly because of a read error. V and J are TRBV5-1 and TRBJ2-5; 7 bases align to TRBD1. Germline V gene sequence: CDR1 SGHRS, CDR2 YFSETQ. CDR3 size: 14 residues. The CDR3 DNA reads TGCGCCAGCAGCCCTACAGGGGTCCAAGGGACCCAGTACTTC. Amino acid sequence: CASSPTGVQGTQYF.

The chain carries TRBV7-2 and TRBJ1-2, with D unclear. The CDR3 consists of 14 residues. Germline assignment: CDR1 SGHTA and CDR2 FQGNSA. V was trimmed by 3 bases and J by 8 bases, leaving 16 bases between them. Written as DNA, the CDR3 is TGTGCCAGCAGCTTCGTCGTTCCATCGGGGGGCTACACCTTC. Its translation is CASSFVVPSGGYTF. The whole variable domain, filled in from reference TRBV7-2 and TRBJ1-2, reads GAGVSQSPSNKVTEKGKDVELRCDPISGHTALYWYRQSLGQGLEFLIYFQGNSAPDKSGLPSDRFSAERTGGSVSTLTIQRTQQEDSAVYLCASSFVVPSGGYTFGSGTRLTVV.

This clone was seen more than once but under ten times. V and J are TRBV19 and TRBJ2-1; the D gene could be TRBD1 or TRBD2 (5 bases each). This CDR3 has 15 amino acids. Per the germline V gene, CDR1 is LNHDA and CDR2 is SQIVND (reference sequence). V shed 3 bases and J shed 9 bases, with 18 bases lying between them. CDR3 DNA: TGTGCCAGTAGTATCATAGGGACCCGCTTGGGTGAGCAGTTCTTC. As protein: CASSIIGTRLGEQFF.

The chain links TRBV28 to TRBJ2-3; 7 nucleotides line up with TRBD2. The CDR3 is made up of 18 amino acids. V lost 3 bases, J lost 2 bases, and 14 bases stayed unmatched. In germline, CDR1 is MDHEN, CDR2 SYDVKM. The CDR3 DNA reads as TGTGCCAGCAGTTTTTTATTAGCGGGTTTCAGAGACACAGATACGCAGTATTTT. Its translation: CASSFLLAGFRDTDTQYF.

The V call is TRBV27, the J call TRBJ2-4; D is ambiguous. CDR3 length equals 15 residues. Germline V CDR1 and CDR2: MNHEY, SMNVEV (reference sequence). V dropped 0 bases and J dropped 0 bases, with 6 bases sitting between them. CDR3 nucleotides: TGTGCCAGCAGTTTATCGGCTGTAGCCAAAAACATTCAGTACTTC. This sequence encodes CASSLSAVAKNIQYF.

A few counts support this clone. The chain has TRBV7-9 and TRBJ1-4; D ambiguous. Germline lookup yields CDR1 SEHNR and CDR2 FQNEAQ (reference sequence). Trimming stripped 5 bases from V and 8 bases from J, with 12 bases between. The CDR3 is 13 amino acids. The CDR3 spells CASSGTNGEKLFF. The DNA for the CDR3 is TGTGCCAGCAGCGGCACAAACGGGGAAAAACTGTTTTTT.

This clone was observed a handful of times. J is TRBJ2-6 and V is TRBV11-2; weak D call: TRBD2 (5 bases). CDR3 size: 16 residues. Deletions cut 1 base from V and 1 base from J, with 8 bases between. CDR1 SGHAT and CDR2 FQNNGV come from the germline V gene. The CDR3 bases are TGTGCCAGCAGCTTAGGGCTAGCTTCTGGGGCCAACGTCCTGACTTTC. Amino acids: CASSLGLASGANVLTF. The full variable domain, rest sourced from reference TRBV11-2 and TRBJ2-6, is EAGVAQSPRYKIIEKRQSVAFWCNPISGHATLYWYQQILGQGPKLLIQFQNNGVVDDSQLPKDRFSAERLKGVDSTLKIQPAKLEDSAVYLCASSLGLASGANVLTFGAGSRLTVL.

This clone was found a few times. The gene calls are TRBV5-4 and TRBJ2-3; D perhaps matches TRBD2 (6 bases). The V gene's germline CDR1 is SGHNT and CDR2 YYREEE (reference sequence). The CDR3 covers 17 residues. With 3 bases removed from V and 4 bases from J, the gap between germline ends came to 21 bases. For the CDR3, the DNA is TGTGCCAGCAGCTCTAGACCGACACCCGGGGGTCCAGATACGCAGTATTTT. Translation: CASSSRPTPGGPDTQYF.

Points on this clone: The same CDR3 can be traced to other DNA sequences in this sample. The chain is built from TRBV28 and TRBJ1-5, with TRBD1 matching 9 bases. In germline, CDR1 is MDHEN, CDR2 SYDVKM. This CDR3 comprises 13 residues. The V gene end was trimmed by 9 bases and the J gene end by 4 bases; junction bases not matched to a gene: 4. CDR3 DNA sequence: TGTGCCAGTAGACAGGGGGTAAATCAGCCCCAGCATTTT. Its translation: CASRQGVNQPQHF.

The CDR3 region is CASRKIGTGELFF. CDR3 DNA: TGTGCCAGCAGGAAAATTGGGACAGGGGAGCTGTTTTTT. The rearrangement uses TRBV5-4 and TRBJ2-2; perhaps TRBD1 as D (6 bases). V gave up 5 bases and J gave up 8 bases, with 13 bases separating them. Germline assignment: CDR1 SGHNT and CDR2 YYREEE (reference sequence). The CDR3 extends over 13 amino acids.

The CDR3 reads CASSFNEQYF. DNA for the CDR3: TGTGCCAGCAGTTTTAACGAGCAGTACTTC. V and J are TRBV27 and TRBJ2-7; no clear D gene. V dropped 3 bases and J dropped 5 bases, with 2 bases sitting between them. This CDR3 has 10 residues. Germline assignment: CDR1 MNHEY and CDR2 SMNVEV (reference sequence).

This clone was seen a few times. Other DNA sequences in the same sample also yield this CDR3. V usage is TRBV6-5 and J usage is TRBJ2-5, with TRBD1 identical over 7 bases. This CDR3 has 13 amino acids. Germline CDR1 and CDR2: MNHEY and SVGAGI. V lost 5 bases, J lost 4 bases, and 4 bases stayed unmatched. The CDR3 here is CASSRQGRETQYF. In nucleotides, the CDR3 is TGTGCCAGCAGTCGACAGGGTCGAGAGACCCAGTACTTC.

The chain couples TRBV4-1 to TRBJ2-5; 10 bases match TRBD1. Per germline, CDR1 MGHRA and CDR2 YSYEKL. The V gene end was trimmed by 1 base and the J gene end by 6 bases; junction bases not matched to a gene: 5. The CDR3 is made up of 15 amino acids. The CDR3 protein is CASSQGTGGRKTQYF. For the CDR3, the DNA is TGCGCCAGCAGCCAAGGGACAGGGGGTAGGAAGACCCAGTACTTC.

The V call is TRBV2, the J call TRBJ2-5; D perhaps matches TRBD1 (6 bases). CDR3 length: 13 residues. Between the trimmed V and J ends, which lost 4 bases and 2 bases, there was a span of 8 bases. Germline assignment: CDR1 SNHLY and CDR2 FYNNEI. CDR3 amino acids: CASSADSQETQYF. Here the CDR3 DNA reads TGTGCCAGCAGTGCGGACAGTCAAGAGACCCAGTACTTC.

This clone has more than one count but fewer than ten. The rearrangement uses TRBV5-6 and TRBJ2-5; D may be TRBD1 (5 bases). V lost 5 bases and J 4 bases, leaving 12 bases between the germline ends. Germline CDR1 reads SGHDT; CDR2 reads YYEEEE. This CDR3 contains 13 residues. CDR3 sequence: CASRSTGRETQYF. CDR3 bases: TGTGCCAGCAGATCTACAGGTCGAGAGACCCAGTACTTC.

The V gene is TRBV23-1, the J gene TRBJ2-7; the match to TRBD2 covers 7 bases. TRBV23-1 is treated as an ORF (open reading frame) with a function not yet certain. The CDR3 runs to 17 residues. V dropped 4 bases and J dropped 4; count of bases not matched to a gene: 16. The CDR3 spells CASSPRTGDYPPYEQYF. DNA for the CDR3: TGCGCCAGCAGTCCCCGGACGGGGGACTACCCGCCTTACGAGCAGTACTTC.

In this sample, this clone turned up a few times. In the same sample, other DNA sequences code for this CDR3. The J gene is TRBJ2-7, the V gene TRBV28, with D unclear. V was cut by 2 bases and J by 2 bases, with 4 bases left in between. This CDR3 has 12 amino acids. The germline gives CDR1 MDHEN, CDR2 SYDVKM. The CDR3 spells CASSLRPYEQYF. Here the CDR3 DNA reads TGTGCCAGCAGTTTACGGCCCTACGAGCAGTACTTC.

This clone occurred a few times. The chain couples TRBV6-5 to TRBJ2-5; D ambiguous. The CDR3 is 15 amino acids. V was shortened by 1 base and J by 4 bases, with 13 bases between the two germline ends. CDR1 is MNHEY, CDR2 SVGAGI, per germline. The CDR3: CASSYWVGKPETQYF. The DNA of the CDR3 is TGTGCCAGCAGTTACTGGGTTGGGAAACCAGAGACCCAGTACTTC.